This TCR beta chain was identified in a study of patients and donors after allogeneic stem cell transplantation. The sample holds a few counts of this clonotype. TCRdb itself ran the RT-PCR reads through MiXCR, one entry per CDR3 protein. The data hold hundreds of thousands of distinct CDR3 sequences, with 15% to 20% observed a single time. The clonotype comes from a human donor who was either an allogeneic HSCT recipient or a stem cell or donor lymphocyte infusion donor (not recorded which). It is not recorded whose cells these are; they may come from a transplant donor. Sequencing input: blood, either unsorted or a sorted T cell fraction (not recorded which).

CDR3 region: CASSVQGRPQETQYF. DNA of the CDR3: TGTGCCAGCAGTGTCCAGGGGCGCCCTCAAGAGACCCAGTACTTC. The V call is TRBV25-1, the J call TRBJ2-5; D is perhaps TRBD1 (6 bases). The CDR3 loop spans 15 amino acids. V lost 4 bases and J 2 bases, leaving 14 bases between the germline ends. Germline CDR1 is MGHDK and CDR2 is SYGVNS. Using reference TRBV25-1 and TRBJ2-5 for the parts outside the CDR3, the full variable domain is EADIYQTPRYLVIGTGKKITLECSQTMGHDKMYWYQQDPGMELHLIHYSYGVNSTEKGDLSSESTVSRIRTEHFPLTLESARPSHTSQYLCASSVQGRPQETQYFGPGTRLLVL.